The 17 T cell receptor beta chains in this list originate from one sample, sequenced in a study of graft-versus-host responses after intestinal transplantation. With about 200,000 irradiated, violet-dye-labeled stimulator cells, about 200,000 CFSE-labeled responder cells were plated. Sequencing was performed with immunoSEQ multiplex PCR; in TCRdb, only in-frame clones are kept and a portion is missing. The sample yields around 7,000 clones, around 35% seen once. The material was alloreactive CD8+ T cells from a mixed lymphocyte reaction culture, obtained before transplantation. Subset of the sample: CFSE-low proliferating T cells sorted from roughly six-day pre-transplant mixed lymphocyte reaction (GvH or HvG direction). All receptors come from a human patient who was an organ donor for intestinal transplantation.

This clone occurred a few times. The rearrangement links TRBV7-8 to TRBJ1-1; TRBD1 might be the D (5 bases). The CDR3 is 17 residues long. Germline CDR1 SGHVS, CDR2 FQNEAQ. Trimming took 2 bases from V and 4 from J, leaving 20 bases between them. This chain's CDR3 is CASSLSPAGPLPTEAFF. The CDR3 nucleotides are TGTGCCAGCAGCTTAAGCCCGGCAGGGCCCCTGCCCACTGAAGCTTTCTTT.

In this sample, this clone turned up a few times. The rearrangement links TRBV10-3 to TRBJ1-1; a possible D gene is TRBD1 (5 bases). Trimming shortened V by 6 bases and J by 1 base, and 18 bases separated the two germline ends. The length of the CDR3 is 16 residues. Germline-derived CDR1 and CDR2 are ENHRY and SYGVKD. CDR3 nucleotides: TGTGCCATCAGCCACCCCCTGGAGGGGAGGAACACTGAAGCTTTCTTT. As protein: CAISHPLEGRNTEAFF.

CDR3 coding DNA: TGTGCCAGCTGCCAACGGATGGGGACAGCCGACAATGAGCAGTTCTTC. Protein product: CASCQRMGTADNEQFF. V gene TRBV9 combines with J gene TRBJ2-1; 7 bases agree with TRBD1. The V and J ends lost 7 bases and 5 bases, in that order; junction bases with no gene match: 15. Looked up from germline, CDR1 is SGDLS and CDR2 is YYNGEE. The CDR3 is 16 residues long.

This rearrangement joins TRBV28 to TRBJ2-5; 9 bases agree with TRBD2. Unmatched junction bases numbered 8, after V lost 8 bases and J lost 4 bases. Looked up from germline, CDR1 is MDHEN and CDR2 is SYDVKM. The CDR3 runs 14 residues. In DNA form, the CDR3 reads TGTGCCAGCTCTGAGAGCGGGAGGAGAGAGACCCAGTACTTC. Amino acids: CASSESGRRETQYF.

This chain links TRBV7-3 with TRBJ1-1, with TRBD1 matching 9 bases. J was trimmed by 5 bases and V by 4 bases; bases with no gene match: 2. CDR1 and CDR2 from the germline V gene are SGHTA and FQGTGA. This CDR3 comprises 13 residues. In nucleotides, the CDR3 is TGTGCCAGCAGCTACAGGGGGCGGACTGAAGCTTTCTTT. Protein: CASSYRGRTEAFF.

This clone came up once. The V call is TRBV5-5, the J call TRBJ2-1; maybe TRBD2 (5 bases). V dropped 0 bases and J dropped 1 base, with 17 bases sitting between them. The CDR3 covers 18 residues. CDR1 is SGHKS and CDR2 is YYEKEE in the germline V gene (reference sequence). This CDR3 reads CASSLGFQERVSYNEQFF. CDR3 in DNA: TGTGCCAGCAGCTTGGGATTTCAGGAGAGGGTTTCCTACAATGAGCAGTTCTTC. Drawing the rest from reference TRBV5-5 and TRBJ2-1, the complete variable domain is DAGVTQSPTHLIKTRGQQVTLRCSPISGHKSVSWYQQVLGQGPQFIFQYYEKEERGRGNFPDRFSARQFPNYSSELNVNALLLGDSALYLCASSLGFQERVSYNEQFFGPGTRLTVL.

By proportion, this clone is medium-sized (0.01 to 0.1%). This rearrangement joins TRBV29-1 to TRBJ2-1; 16 bases are a match to TRBD2. Germline V gives CDR1 SQVTM, CDR2 ANQGSEA. This CDR3 has 17 residues. V lost 6 bases to trimming and J lost 6 bases; unmatched junction nucleotides: 11. CDR3 sequence: CSVAGTSGGAGSNEQFF. CDR3 in DNA: TGCAGCGTAGCCGGGACTAGCGGGGGGGCCGGGTCCAATGAGCAGTTCTTC.

This clone is deemed medium-sized. CDR3 sequence: CASSQDRLIGTGDDEKLFF. The CDR3 DNA follows: TGCGCCAGCAGCCAAGATAGGCTAATAGGGACAGGGGATGATGAAAAACTGTTTTTT. The chain employs TRBV4-1 and TRBJ1-4; the match to TRBD1 covers 10 bases. The CDR3 runs to 19 residues. Germline V CDR1 and CDR2: MGHRA, YSYEKL. V lost 0 bases and J lost 6; bases outside the gene matches: 13.

This clone is deemed medium-sized. J is TRBJ2-7 and V is TRBV28; tentative D call: TRBD1 (6 bases). The CDR3 is 13 residues long. Germline V CDR1 and CDR2: MDHEN, SYDVKM. V shed 3 bases and J shed 4 bases, with 10 bases lying between them. This CDR3 is CASSFTGWYEQYF. CDR3 DNA: TGTGCCAGCAGTTTTACAGGGTGGTACGAGCAGTACTTC.

In its sample, this clone was seen a few times. This chain links TRBV7-8 with TRBJ2-5; the D gene is possibly TRBD1 (5 bases). V was trimmed by 1 base and J by 2 bases, leaving 8 bases between them. The CDR3 consists of 14 residues. Germline V CDR1 and CDR2: SGHVS, FQNEAQ. CDR3 amino acids: CASSLGTLQETQYF. CDR3 in DNA: TGTGCCAGCAGCTTAGGGACACTTCAAGAGACCCAGTACTTC.

This clone was found a few times. The V and J genes are TRBV28 and TRBJ2-1; no reliable D call. Germline values: CDR1 MDHEN, CDR2 SYDVKM. The CDR3 covers 14 residues. V was cut by 6 bases and J by 3 bases, with 12 bases left in between. The chain's CDR3 is CASRPDINYNEQFF. The CDR3 nucleotides read TGTGCCAGCAGACCTGACATTAACTACAATGAGCAGTTCTTC.

The chain has TRBV27 and TRBJ2-7, with D hard to call. The CDR3 has 13 residues. The V end was cut by 5 bases, the J end by 3 bases, with 11 bases between. CDR1 is MNHEY and CDR2 is SMNVEV in the germline V gene (reference sequence). The CDR3 DNA sequence: TGTGCCAGCAGTCACAGCTACGGCTACGAGCAGTACTTC. Protein product: CASSHSYGYEQYF.

The sample holds a few counts of this clone. In DNA form, the CDR3 reads TGCGCCAGCAGTGCGAGTAGCGGGATTTCCTACGAGCAGTACTTC. Amino acids: CASSASSGISYEQYF. The V call is TRBV4-1, the J call TRBJ2-7; 8 nucleotides align to TRBD2. Germline V gene lookup returns CDR1 MGHRA and CDR2 YSYEKL. CDR3 length: 15 amino acids. Trimming removed 6 bases from V and 1 base from J; junction bases left unmatched: 8.

This clone is medium-sized (0.01 to 0.1%) by share. CDR3 DNA sequence: TGTGCCTCCCTGAGGGAACAGGGGGGCTACGAGCAGTACTTC. Translating it yields CASLREQGGYEQYF. V and J are TRBV10-3 and TRBJ2-7, with 8 bases that match TRBD1. The junction had 12 bases not matched to a gene; V was cut back by 11 bases and J by 3 bases. Germline CDR1 is ENHRY and CDR2 is SYGVKD. The CDR3 has 14 residues.

V is TRBV5-5 and J is TRBJ2-1, with D perhaps matching TRBD2 (7 bases). Germline CDR1 SGHKS, CDR2 YYEKEE (reference sequence). The CDR3 loop spans 12 amino acids. The germline V and J ends were trimmed by 7 bases and 9 bases, with 14 bases remaining between them. This chain's CDR3 is CASPSGGGEQFF. The CDR3 DNA reads TGTGCCAGCCCCTCGGGGGGCGGTGAGCAGTTCTTC.

V is TRBV21-1 and J is TRBJ1-1. TRBV21-1 is a known pseudogene. This CDR3 is 14 amino acids long. The CDR3 spells CASSTSGVDTEAFF. The CDR3 region has the DNA TGTGCCAGCAGCACATCCGGGGTGGACACTGAAGCTTTCTTT.

The genes are TRBV25-1 and TRBJ1-6, with 7 bases fitting TRBD1. The CDR3 loop spans 17 amino acids. The V gene end was trimmed by 3 bases and the J gene end by 3 bases; junction bases not matched to a gene: 8. Germline lookup yields CDR1 MGHDK and CDR2 SYGVNS. CDR3 nucleotide sequence: TGTGCCAGCAGTGATTTTTTAGGGGGCGACTATAATTCACCCCTCCACTTT. This translates into CASSDFLGGDYNSPLHF.